The next 26 T cell receptor beta chains were all read from a single sample in a study of shared clonotypes between healthy human individuals. Repertoires were generated with immunoSEQ multiplex PCR, while TCRdb's copy carries only in-frame clones and drops some. Found here are around 510,000 clones, around 80% of them singletons; the top ten hold around 11%. The sample consisted of PBMCs. The source is a woman in her 40s in good health. Some clones in this sample may be carry-over from other donors' samples.

As concerns this clone: A read error may produce the germline difference seen at one junction end. The chain uses TRBV7-7 and TRBJ2-7; 8 positions agree with TRBD1. CDR1 is SSHAT and CDR2 is FNYEAQ in the germline V gene (reference sequence). The CDR3 extends over 13 amino acids. CDR3 in DNA: TGTGCTAGCAGCACTGACAGGGGCTACGAGCAGTACTTC. Its translation: CASSTDRGYEQYF. Based on the CDR3 plus reference TRBV7-7 and TRBJ2-7, the full variable domain is GAGVSQSPRYKVTKRGQDVTLRCDPISSHATLYWYQQALGQGPEFLTYFNYEAQPDKSGLPSDRFSAERPEGSISTLTIQRTEQRDSAMYRCASSTDRGYEQYFGPGTRLTVT.

The gene calls are TRBV28 and TRBJ1-2, with a weak D call TRBD1 (5 bases). The CDR3 extends over 14 amino acids. V lost 6 bases and J 6 bases, leaving 17 bases between the germline ends. Germline V lookup: CDR1 MDHEN, CDR2 SYDVKM. This CDR3 reads CASRGGTGGHGYTF. CDR3 bases: TGTGCCAGCAGGGGGGGTACGGGAGGCCATGGCTACACCTTC.

The V call is TRBV9, the J call TRBJ1-4, with D perhaps matching TRBD1 (6 bases). Trimming removed 7 bases from V and 2 bases from J, with 15 bases in between. Germline V CDR1 and CDR2: SGDLS, YYNGEE. The CDR3 loop spans 15 amino acids. Written as DNA, the CDR3 is TGTGCCAGCGCGACCCGGGGGCTTACTAATGAAAAACTGTTTTTT. Its protein is CASATRGLTNEKLFF.

This sequence joins TRBV28 and TRBJ2-6; no reliable D call. The CDR3 has 12 amino acids. Trimming shortened V by 6 bases and J by 4 bases, and 4 bases separated the two germline ends. The germline CDR1 and CDR2 sequences are MDHEN and SYDVKM. DNA for the CDR3: TGTGCCAGCAGGACAGGGGCCAACGTCCTGACTTTC. Its protein is CASRTGANVLTF. Looking up the rest from reference TRBV28 and TRBJ2-6 gives the full variable domain: DVKVTQSSRYLVKRTGEKVFLECVQDMDHENMFWYRQDPGLGLRLIYFSYDVKMKEKGDIPEGYSVSREKKERFSLILESASTNQTSMYLCASRTGANVLTFGAGSRLTVL.

V gene TRBV4-1 combines with J gene TRBJ2-1, with TRBD2 as a possible D gene (6 bases). This CDR3 comprises 18 residues. Trimming took off 0 bases at V and 1 base at J, with 16 bases between the two ends. Germline CDR1 is MGHRA and CDR2 is YSYEKL. CDR3 loop: CASSQDPGLAASYNEQFF. Here the CDR3 DNA reads TGCGCCAGCAGCCAAGATCCCGGCTTAGCGGCATCCTACAATGAGCAGTTCTTC.

This rearrangement joins TRBV5-4 to TRBJ2-7; no reliable D call. The CDR3 length is 12 residues. The V gene lost 1 base and the J gene lost 4 bases, with 6 bases spanning the gap. CDR1 and CDR2 (germline): SGHNT, YYREEE (reference sequence). CDR3: CASSLMGYEQYF. The CDR3 DNA follows: TGTGCCAGCAGCTTGATGGGATACGAGCAGTACTTC.

The chain employs TRBV2 and TRBJ1-2, with 8 bases that match TRBD1. This CDR3 spans 13 amino acids. V lost 4 bases, J lost 4 bases, and 2 bases stayed unmatched. Germline-derived CDR1 and CDR2 are SNHLY and FYNNEI. This CDR3 is CASSAGGGYGYTF. The CDR3 DNA sequence: TGTGCCAGCAGTGCAGGGGGCGGCTATGGCTACACCTTC. The full variable domain, in which reference TRBV2 and TRBJ1-2 provide the parts outside the CDR3, is EPEVTQTPSHQVTQMGQEVILRCVPISNHLYFYWYRQILGQKVEFLVSFYNNEISEKSEIFDDQFSVERPDGSNFTLKIRSTKLEDSAMYFCASSAGGGYGYTFGSGTRLTVV.

The rearrangement joins TRBV10-3 to TRBJ2-2; maybe TRBD1 (6 bases). From germline, CDR1 is ENHRY and CDR2 SYGVKD. The CDR3 is made up of 14 amino acids. The V end was cut by 6 bases, the J end by 3 bases, with 11 bases between. CDR3 residues: CAIRGAGDTGELFF. In nucleotides, the CDR3 is TGTGCCATCAGGGGGGCTGGGGACACCGGGGAGCTGTTTTTT.

The genes are TRBV2 and TRBJ1-5; 10 nucleotides line up with TRBD1. After removal of 7 bases from V and 1 base from J, the junction contained 7 bases not matched to a gene. The CDR3 extends over 16 amino acids. The V gene's germline CDR1 is SNHLY and CDR2 FYNNEI. The CDR3 nucleotides read TGTGCCAGCACCACCGACAGGGGGCTAAGCAATCAGCCCCAGCATTTT. Amino acid sequence: CASTTDRGLSNQPQHF.

Comments on this clone: This may be a read error, as it is one base from a much larger clone. Within the sample, other DNA sequences also encode this same CDR3. The chain combines TRBV7-6 with TRBJ2-1, with D hard to call. V was trimmed by 2 bases and J by 6 bases, leaving 17 bases between them. Germline CDR1 is SGHVS and CDR2 is FNYEAQ. CDR3 size: 16 residues. The chain's CDR3 is CASSLSGATYPNEQFF. The CDR3 DNA follows: TGTGCCAGCAGCTTAAGTGGTGCTACTTACCCCAATGAGCAGTTCTTC.

A word on this clone: It is likely a read error: a sequence one base away is far more abundant. V and J are TRBV11-2 and TRBJ2-7; 9 bases match TRBD1. With V trimmed by 5 bases and J by 6 bases, 8 bases remained unmatched. This CDR3 is built from 14 residues. Germline CDR1 SGHAT, CDR2 FQNNGV. In DNA form, the CDR3 reads TGTGCCAGCAGCCTCAGGACAGGGGACAGCGAGCAGTACTTC. Translating gives CASSLRTGDSEQYF.

The V and J genes are TRBV19 and TRBJ2-7; 9 nucleotides agree with TRBD2. There are 15 residues in the CDR3. The V and J ends lost 1 base and 3 bases, in that order; junction bases with no gene match: 4. Germline CDR1 and CDR2: LNHDA and SQIVND (reference sequence). DNA for the CDR3: TGTGCCAGTAGTATAGGTAGCGGGAGCTACTACGAGCAGTACTTC. As protein: CASSIGSGSYYEQYF.

As regards this clone: A read error likely explains this, since a far larger clone differs by one base. The V gene is TRBV11-2, the J gene TRBJ2-7; D may be TRBD2 (5 bases). The CDR3 runs to 14 residues. CDR1 SGHAT and CDR2 FQNNGV come from the germline V gene. With 5 bases removed from V and 0 bases from J, the gap between germline ends came to 11 bases. CDR3 coding DNA: TGTGCCAGCAGCCCCGACGGGAACTCCTACGAGCAGTACTTC. It codes for CASSPDGNSYEQYF. Combining the CDR3 with reference TRBV11-2 and TRBJ2-7 gives the whole variable domain EAGVAQSPRYKIIEKRQSVAFWCNPISGHATLYWYQQILGQGPKLLIQFQNNGVVDDSQLPKDRFSAERLKGVDSTLKIQPAKLEDSAVYLCASSPDGNSYEQYFGPGTRLTVT.

The chain has TRBV4-1 and TRBJ1-1; 10 positions match TRBD1. The junction had 4 bases not matched to a gene; V was cut back by 1 base and J by 2 bases. CDR3 length: 16 amino acids. Per the germline V gene, CDR1 is MGHRA and CDR2 is YSYEKL. The CDR3 bases are TGCGCCAGCAGCCAAGCTTCGACAGGGGGCAACACTGAAGCTTTCTTT. This encodes CASSQASTGGNTEAFF.

This chain connects TRBV29-1 to TRBJ2-1; possibly TRBD2 for D (5 bases). CDR1 SQVTM and CDR2 ANQGSEA come from the germline V gene. Trimming stripped 3 bases from V and 5 bases from J, with 11 bases between. The CDR3 has 13 amino acids. CDR3 amino acids: CSVEKRSNNEQFF. For the CDR3, the DNA is TGCAGCGTTGAGAAGCGGAGTAACAATGAGCAGTTCTTC.

The chain couples TRBV28 to TRBJ2-7, with 7 bases fitting TRBD2. The CDR3 has 14 amino acids. V was clipped by 6 bases and J by 0 bases; unmatched bases: 5. Germline V gene sequence: CDR1 MDHEN, CDR2 SYDVKM. Here the CDR3 reads CASSRPSGSYEQYF. The CDR3 DNA sequence: TGTGCCAGCAGCCGCCCTAGCGGCTCCTACGAGCAGTACTTC.

Only one count was recorded for this clone. The chain links TRBV9 to TRBJ2-7; 8 nucleotides match TRBD1. V lost 4 bases, J lost 6 bases, and 15 bases stayed unmatched. Germline V lookup: CDR1 SGDLS, CDR2 YYNGEE. This CDR3 region has 16 residues. CDR3 nucleotides: TGTGCCAGCAGCCCCCGCGGAGATGGACAGGGCGGCGAGCAGTACTTC. It yields the protein CASSPRGDGQGGEQYF.

The chain joins TRBV28 to TRBJ2-5; D is ambiguous. Germline values: CDR1 MDHEN, CDR2 SYDVKM. This CDR3 is built from 13 residues. V gave up 4 bases and J gave up 5 bases, with 11 bases separating them. The CDR3 nucleotides read TGTGCCAGCAGTTCTTCAACGGTGGAGACCCAGTACTTC. It is translated as CASSSSTVETQYF. Using reference TRBV28 and TRBJ2-5 for the parts outside the CDR3, the full variable domain is DVKVTQSSRYLVKRTGEKVFLECVQDMDHENMFWYRQDPGLGLRLIYFSYDVKMKEKGDIPEGYSVSREKKERFSLILESASTNQTSMYLCASSSSTVETQYFGPGTRLLVL.

This chain uses TRBV5-5 with TRBJ1-2; the D gene is possibly TRBD1 (5 bases). CDR1 and CDR2 from the germline V gene are SGHKS and YYEKEE (reference sequence). Between the trimmed V and J ends, which lost 0 bases and 2 bases, there was a span of 17 bases. This CDR3 comprises 17 residues. Here the CDR3 reads CASSLGGSRTPNYGYTF. The CDR3 nucleotides read TGTGCCAGCAGCTTGGGGGGGTCAAGGACCCCCAACTATGGCTACACCTTC.

The rearrangement joins TRBV29-1 to TRBJ2-7; possibly TRBD1 for D (6 bases). V was pared by 4 bases and J by 3 bases, with 16 bases between. CDR1 is SQVTM and CDR2 is ANQGSEA in the germline V gene. The CDR3 spans 14 residues. The CDR3 DNA follows: TGCAGCGTTGCGACAGGCCGCGACCTCTACGAGCAGTACTTC. Its protein is CSVATGRDLYEQYF.

The chain is built from TRBV18 and TRBJ2-7; 7 bases map to TRBD2. There are 13 residues in the CDR3. V was clipped by 5 bases and J by 5 bases; unmatched bases: 6. Germline CDR1 reads KGHSH; CDR2 reads LQKENI. The CDR3 protein is CASSDGGSDEQYF. As DNA, the CDR3 is TGTGCCAGCTCAGACGGCGGGAGCGACGAGCAGTACTTC.

The chain has TRBV5-6 and TRBJ2-3, with D possibly TRBD1 on 7 matching bases. This CDR3 contains 15 residues. Germline values: CDR1 SGHDT, CDR2 YYEEEE. Between the trimmed V and J ends, which lost 5 bases and 2 bases, there was a span of 15 bases. CDR3 coding DNA: TGTGCCAGCAGTTCTCAGGGGGGTGACACAGATACGCAGTATTTT. Amino acids: CASSSQGGDTDTQYF.

Here the CDR3 reads CASSEGPYYEQYF. CDR3 DNA sequence: TGTGCCAGCAGTGAAGGGCCGTACTACGAGCAGTACTTC. The chain combines TRBV2 with TRBJ2-7; no clear D. Germline V gives CDR1 SNHLY, CDR2 FYNNEI. The CDR3 runs to 13 residues. Trimming cost V 1 base and J 3 bases, with 7 bases left between them.

For the CDR3, the DNA is TGTGCCAGCTCACCGGGGGTGGAGTCCTACGAGCAGTACTTC. It encodes CASSPGVESYEQYF. The chain uses TRBV18 and TRBJ2-7; tentatively, D is TRBD1 or TRBD2 (5 bases each). The CDR3 is 14 residues long. V lost 3 bases and J lost 1, with 10 bases in between. The germline gives CDR1 KGHSH, CDR2 LQKENI. The variable domain in full, completed from reference TRBV18 and TRBJ2-7, reads NAGVMQNPRHLVRRRGQEARLRCSPMKGHSHVYWYRQLPEEGLKFMVYLQKENIIDESGMPKERFSAEFPKEGPSILRIQQVVRGDSAAYFCASSPGVESYEQYFGPGTRLTVT.

For this clone: A far larger clone is one nucleotide away, so this likely arose from a read error. The CDR3 does not end in the conserved phenylalanine or tryptophan, so this is likely a read error. The rearrangement links TRBV30 to TRBJ1-2; D remains unclear. The V end lost 5 bases, the J end lost 8 bases, and 12 bases lay between the germline ends. Per the germline V gene, CDR1 is GTSNPN and CDR2 is SVGIG (reference sequence). The length of the CDR3 is 11 residues. The CDR3 loop is CAWGPSRGYTL. CDR3 nucleotides: TGTGCCTGGGGACCCTCCCGGGGCTACACCCTC.

The rearrangement links TRBV7-2 to TRBJ2-1, with 7 bases matching TRBD1. The CDR3 totals 15 residues. Germline V gives CDR1 SGHTA, CDR2 FQGNSA. The junction had 3 bases not matched to a gene; V was cut back by 0 bases and J by 4 bases. CDR3 protein: CASSLAQGEYNEQFF. The DNA of the CDR3 is TGTGCCAGCAGCTTAGCGCAGGGGGAATACAATGAGCAGTTCTTC.